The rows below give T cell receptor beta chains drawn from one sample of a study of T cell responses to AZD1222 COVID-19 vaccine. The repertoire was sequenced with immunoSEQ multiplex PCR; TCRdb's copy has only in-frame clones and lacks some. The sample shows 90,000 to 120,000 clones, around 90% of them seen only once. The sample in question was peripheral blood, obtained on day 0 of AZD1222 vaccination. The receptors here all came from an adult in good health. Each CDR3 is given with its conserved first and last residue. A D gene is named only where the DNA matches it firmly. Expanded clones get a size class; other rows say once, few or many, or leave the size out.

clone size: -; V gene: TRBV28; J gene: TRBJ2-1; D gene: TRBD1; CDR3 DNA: TGTGCCAGCAGTTCCCCGGGACAGAGATACAATGAGCAGTTCTTC; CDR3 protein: CASSSPGQRYNEQFF
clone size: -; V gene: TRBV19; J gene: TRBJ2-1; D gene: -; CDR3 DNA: TGTGCCAGTAGCCGGAGTGGGGGCTCCTACAATGAGCAGTTCTTC; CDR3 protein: CASSRSGGSYNEQFF
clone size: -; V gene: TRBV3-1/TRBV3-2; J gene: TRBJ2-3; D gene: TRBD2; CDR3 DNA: TGTGCCAGCAGACCGACTAGCGGGAGGATTACAGATACGCAGTATTTT; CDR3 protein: CASRPTSGRITDTQYF
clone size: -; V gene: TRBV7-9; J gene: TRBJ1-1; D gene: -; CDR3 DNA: TGTGCCAGCAGCTTAGGAAGGGGGAACACTGAAGCTTTCTTT; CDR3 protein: CASSLGRGNTEAFF
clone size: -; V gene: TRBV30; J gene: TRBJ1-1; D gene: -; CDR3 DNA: TGTGCCTGGAGTCCGAGGGGGGTCCCTGAAGCCTTCTTT; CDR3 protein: CAWSPRGVPEAFF
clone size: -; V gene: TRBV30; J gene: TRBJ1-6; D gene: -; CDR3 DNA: TGTGCCTGGAGTGTATCCACGGCAAATTCACCCCTCCACTTT; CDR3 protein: CAWSVSTANSPLHF
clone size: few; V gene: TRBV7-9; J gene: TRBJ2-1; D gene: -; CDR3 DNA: TGTGCCAGCAGCTCCCAGCGAGAGCAGTTCTTC; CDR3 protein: CASSSQREQFF
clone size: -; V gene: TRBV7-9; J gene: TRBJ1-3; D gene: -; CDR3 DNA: TGTGCCAGCAGCTTACAAGGGGTAGCTGGAAACACCATATATTTT; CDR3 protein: CASSLQGVAGNTIYF
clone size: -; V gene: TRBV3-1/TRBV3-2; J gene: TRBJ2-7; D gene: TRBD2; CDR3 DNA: TGTGCCAGCAGCCTACCGGGACTAGCTTCCTACGAGCAGTACTTC; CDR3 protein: CASSLPGLASYEQYF
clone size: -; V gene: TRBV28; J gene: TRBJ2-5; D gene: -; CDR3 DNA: TGTGCCAGCACGAGGGGCCGCCAAGAGACCCAGTACTTC; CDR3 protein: CASTRGRQETQYF
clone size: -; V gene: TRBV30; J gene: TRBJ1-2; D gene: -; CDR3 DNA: TGTGCCTGGAACACACGGCGCCTCTCTGGCTACACCTTC; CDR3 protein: CAWNTRRLSGYTF
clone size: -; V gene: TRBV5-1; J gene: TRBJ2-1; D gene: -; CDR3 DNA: TGCGCCAGCAGCTTGACCGGGAGTACCTACAATGAGCAGTTCTTC; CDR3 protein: CASSLTGSTYNEQFF
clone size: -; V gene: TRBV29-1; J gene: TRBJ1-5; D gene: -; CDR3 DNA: TGCAGCGTTGAGGAGGGGGGAAATCAGCCCCAGCATTTT; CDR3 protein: CSVEEGGNQPQHF
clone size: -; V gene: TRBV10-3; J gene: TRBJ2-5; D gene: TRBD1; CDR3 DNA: TGTGCCATGGGACAGGGGGAGACCCAGTACTTC; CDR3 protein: CAMGQGETQYF
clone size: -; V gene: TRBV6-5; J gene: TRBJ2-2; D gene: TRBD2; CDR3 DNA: TGTGCCAGCAGGACCATAGCGGGAGTCTCTGGGGAGCTGTTTTTT; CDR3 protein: CASRTIAGVSGELFF
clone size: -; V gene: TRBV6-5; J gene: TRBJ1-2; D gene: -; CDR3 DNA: TGTGCCAGCAGACCAGACAGGTTAGGGAATGGCTACACCTTC; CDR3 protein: CASRPDRLGNGYTF
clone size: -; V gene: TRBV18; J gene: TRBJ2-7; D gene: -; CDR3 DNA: TGTGCCAGCTCACCGCCGATAGGGACAAGGAGCTCCTACGAGCAGTACTTC; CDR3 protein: CASSPPIGTRSSYEQYF
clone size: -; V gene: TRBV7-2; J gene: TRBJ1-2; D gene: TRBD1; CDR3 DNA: TGTGCCAGCAGCCGGACAGGGGTTGGCTACACCTTC; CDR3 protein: CASSRTGVGYTF
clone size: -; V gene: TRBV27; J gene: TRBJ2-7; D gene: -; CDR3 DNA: TGTGCCAGCAGTCTCAAGGGGGGGACAGGCTACGAGCAGTACTTC; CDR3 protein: CASSLKGGTGYEQYF
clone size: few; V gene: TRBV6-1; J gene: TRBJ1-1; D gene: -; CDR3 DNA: TGTGCCAGCAGTGAACAGGGGGAAGCTTTCTTT; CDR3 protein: CASSEQGEAFF
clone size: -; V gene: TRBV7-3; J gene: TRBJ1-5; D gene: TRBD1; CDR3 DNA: TGTGCCAGCAGGGCCCCGGGACAGGGGGTACGGGATCAGCCCCAGCATTTT; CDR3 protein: CASRAPGQGVRDQPQHF
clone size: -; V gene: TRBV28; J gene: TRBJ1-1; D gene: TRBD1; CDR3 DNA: TGTGCCAGCAGTGGCGCCGGGACAGGGGAGAACACTGAAGCTTTCTTT; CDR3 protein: CASSGAGTGENTEAFF
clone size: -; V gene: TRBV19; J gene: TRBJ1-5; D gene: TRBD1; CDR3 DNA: TGTGCCAGTAGAGATGACAGGGGGGACCAGCCCCAGCATTTT; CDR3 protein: CASRDDRGDQPQHF
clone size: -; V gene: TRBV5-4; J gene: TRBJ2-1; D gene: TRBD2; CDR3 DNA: TGTGCCAGCACATCGGGGGGCTCCTACAATGAGCAGTTCTTC; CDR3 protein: CASTSGGSYNEQFF
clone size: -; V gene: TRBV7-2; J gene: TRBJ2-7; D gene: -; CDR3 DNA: TGTGCCAGCAGCTTAGTGCCCTACGAGCAGTACTTC; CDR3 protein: CASSLVPYEQYF
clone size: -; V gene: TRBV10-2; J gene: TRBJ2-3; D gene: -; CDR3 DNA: TGCGCCAGCAGTGTAGAGGTAGATACGCAGTATTTT; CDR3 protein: CASSVEVDTQYF
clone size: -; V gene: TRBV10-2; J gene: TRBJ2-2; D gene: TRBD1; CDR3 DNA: TGCGCCAGCAGTGAGGGGTCAGGGGGTCGAGGCACCAGGGAGCTGTTTTTT; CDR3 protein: CASSEGSGGRGTRELFF
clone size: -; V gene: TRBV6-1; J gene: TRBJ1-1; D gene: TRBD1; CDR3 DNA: TGTGCCAGCAGTGAAGCGAGAGACAGGGCTACGAACACTGAAGCTTTCTTT; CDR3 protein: CASSEARDRATNTEAFF
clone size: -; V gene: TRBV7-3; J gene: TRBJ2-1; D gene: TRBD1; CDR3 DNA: TGTGCCAGCAGCAGGTCCGGGGACAGGGGCATCCATGAGCAGTTCTTC; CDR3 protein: CASSRSGDRGIHEQFF
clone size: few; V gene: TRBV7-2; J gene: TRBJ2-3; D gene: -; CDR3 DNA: TGTGCCAGCAGCTTAGGCCGGTATCTTAGCACAGATACGCAGTATTTT; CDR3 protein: CASSLGRYLSTDTQYF
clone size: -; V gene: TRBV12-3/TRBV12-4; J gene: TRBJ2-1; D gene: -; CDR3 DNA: TGTGCCAGCAGTATCGCGTTTGAGCAGTTCTTC; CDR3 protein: CASSIAFEQFF
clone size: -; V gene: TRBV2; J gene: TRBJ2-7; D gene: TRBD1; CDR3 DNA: TGTGCCAGCAGACAGGGGTTCGGCTACGAGCAGTACTTC; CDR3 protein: CASRQGFGYEQYF
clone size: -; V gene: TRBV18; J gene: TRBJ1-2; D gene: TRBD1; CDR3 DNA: TGTGCCAGCTCTACACAGGGGGACTATGGCTACACCTTC; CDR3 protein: CASSTQGDYGYTF
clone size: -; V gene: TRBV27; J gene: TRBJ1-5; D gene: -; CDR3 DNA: TGTGCCAGCAGTTTGGGCAGGCTTCAGCCCCAGCATTTT; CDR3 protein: CASSLGRLQPQHF
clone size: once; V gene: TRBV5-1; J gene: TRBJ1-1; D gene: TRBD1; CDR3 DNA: TGCGCCAGCAGCGTTGGGACAGGGGGAGTGAACACTGAAGCTTTCTTT; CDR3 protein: CASSVGTGGVNTEAFF
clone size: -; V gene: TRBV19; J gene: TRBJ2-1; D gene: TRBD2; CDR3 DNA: TGTGCCAGTAGTACCCCGACTAGCGGGGGTGGGAATGAGCAGTTCTTC; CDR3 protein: CASSTPTSGGGNEQFF
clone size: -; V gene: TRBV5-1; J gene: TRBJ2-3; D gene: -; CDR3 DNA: TGCGCCAGCAGCTTGGCCGGCGCAGGGGAAAATACGCAGTATTTT; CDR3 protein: CASSLAGAGENTQYF
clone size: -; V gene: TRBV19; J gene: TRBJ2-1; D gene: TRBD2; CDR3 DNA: TGTGCCAGTAGTCCTCCCAGACTAGCGGGAGGGAGATCCGCCTACAATGAGCAGTTCTTC; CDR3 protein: CASSPPRLAGGRSAYNEQFF
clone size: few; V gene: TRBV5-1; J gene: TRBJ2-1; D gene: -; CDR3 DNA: TGCGCCAGCAGCTTGCTCACAACCACCACCTACGATGAGCAGTTCTTC; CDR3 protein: CASSLLTTTTYDEQFF
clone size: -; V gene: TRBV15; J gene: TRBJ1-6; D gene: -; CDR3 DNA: TGTGCCACCAGCAGAGACAGATACAATTCACCCCTCCACTTT; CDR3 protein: CATSRDRYNSPLHF
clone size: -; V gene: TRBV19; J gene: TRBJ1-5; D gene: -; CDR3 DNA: TGTGCCAGTAGTACACAGGGTTGGCATCAGCCCCAGCATTTT; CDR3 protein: CASSTQGWHQPQHF
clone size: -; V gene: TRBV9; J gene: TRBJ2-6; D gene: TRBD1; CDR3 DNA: TGTGCCAGCAGCAAGGGACAGGTGGACTCTGGGGCCAACGTCCTGACTTTC; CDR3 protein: CASSKGQVDSGANVLTF
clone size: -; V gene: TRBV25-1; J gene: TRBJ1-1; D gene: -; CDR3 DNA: TGTGCCAGCAGTCCGGACATCCCTATGAACACTGAAGCTTTCTTT; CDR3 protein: CASSPDIPMNTEAFF
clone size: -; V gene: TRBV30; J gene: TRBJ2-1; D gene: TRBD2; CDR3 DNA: TGTGCCTGGAGTAAGGGGACTAGCTACAATGAGCAGTTCTTC; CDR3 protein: CAWSKGTSYNEQFF
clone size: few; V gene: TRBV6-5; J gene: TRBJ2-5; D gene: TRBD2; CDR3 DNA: TGTGCCAGCAGTTACCAGCTCCCTAGCGGGTTAGAGACCCAGTACTTC; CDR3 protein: CASSYQLPSGLETQYF
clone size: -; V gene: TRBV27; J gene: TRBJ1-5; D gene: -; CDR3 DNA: TGTGCCAGCAGTTTAGGAGGGGAGGGCAATCAGCCCCAGCATTTT; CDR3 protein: CASSLGGEGNQPQHF
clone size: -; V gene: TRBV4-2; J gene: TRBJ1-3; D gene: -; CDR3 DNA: TGTGCCAGCAGCCAAGGATCGGGGGCATCTGGAAACACCATATATTTT; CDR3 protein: CASSQGSGASGNTIYF
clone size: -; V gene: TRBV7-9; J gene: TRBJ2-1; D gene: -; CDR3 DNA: TGTGCCAGCAGCTTAGCGACCGGGAGAGGTGAGCAGTTCTTC; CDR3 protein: CASSLATGRGEQFF
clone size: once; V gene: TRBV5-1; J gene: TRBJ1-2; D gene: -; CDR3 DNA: TGCGCCAGCAGCTTGCAGACTACTAACTATGGCTACACCTTC; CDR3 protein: CASSLQTTNYGYTF
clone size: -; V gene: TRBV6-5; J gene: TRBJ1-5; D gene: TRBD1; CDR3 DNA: TGTGCCAGCCGGACAGGGGATCGTCAGCCCCAGCATTTT; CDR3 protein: CASRTGDRQPQHF
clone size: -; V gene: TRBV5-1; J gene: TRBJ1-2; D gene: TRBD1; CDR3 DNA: TGCGCCAGCAGCCCCCTGACAGGGGGGACCTATGGCTACACCTTC; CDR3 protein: CASSPLTGGTYGYTF
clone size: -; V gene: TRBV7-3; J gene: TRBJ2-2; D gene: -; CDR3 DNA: TGTGCCAGCAGCTTGGGAACGGGGGAGCTGTTTTTT; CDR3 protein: CASSLGTGELFF
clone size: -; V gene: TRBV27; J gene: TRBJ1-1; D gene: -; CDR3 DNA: TGTGCCAGCAGTTTATCACAGGGCACTGAAGCTTTCTTT; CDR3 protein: CASSLSQGTEAFF
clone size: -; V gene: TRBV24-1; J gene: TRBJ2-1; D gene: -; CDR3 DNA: TGTGCCACCCAGGGCGGCCTAAGCTCCTACAATGAGCAGTTCTTC; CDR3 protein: CATQGGLSSYNEQFF
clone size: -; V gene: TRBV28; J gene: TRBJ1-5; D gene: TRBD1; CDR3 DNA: TGTGCCAGCAGTTCCCCAGGGGGCGATCAGCCCCAGCATTTT; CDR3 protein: CASSSPGGDQPQHF
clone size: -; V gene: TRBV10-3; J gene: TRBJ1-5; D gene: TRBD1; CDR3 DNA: TGTGCCACCCGACAGGGGCGCAATCAGCCCCAGCATTTT; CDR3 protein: CATRQGRNQPQHF
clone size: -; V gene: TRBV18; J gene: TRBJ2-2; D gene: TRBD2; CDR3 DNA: TGTGCCAGCTCACCCAGACTAGCGGAGAACACCGGGGAGCTGTTTTTT; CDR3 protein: CASSPRLAENTGELFF
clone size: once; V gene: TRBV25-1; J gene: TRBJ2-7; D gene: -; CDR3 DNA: TGTGCCAGCAGTCCCCCTCGAGCTTTTTACGAGCAGTACTTC; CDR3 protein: CASSPPRAFYEQYF
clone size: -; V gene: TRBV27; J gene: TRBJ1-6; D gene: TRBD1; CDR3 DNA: TGTGCCAGCAGGGGACAGGGCGTTTCACCCCTCCACTTT; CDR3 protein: CASRGQGVSPLHF